This TCR beta chain was identified during a study of blood T cell repertoires in COVID-19. Background on the study: The cDNA or gDNA used as material had been derived from T cells, B-cell-depleted T cells, or PBMCs.

This clone has only a few counts. Study processing details: Researchers report that nucleated cell counts were estimated from reference gene primer amplification. TCRdb's table, derived via immunoSEQ multiplex PCR, lists solely in-frame clones and lacks some. Clonal size and the V and J genes are those of that table, whereas D and trimming came from the DNA. Counted here are approximately 110,000 clones, about 88% occurring once; the ten biggest clones make up 3% to 3.5%. V lost 5 bases and J lost 5; bases outside the gene matches: 5. The CDR3 length is 13 residues. CDR1 and CDR2 (germline): MNHEY, SMNVEV (reference sequence).

The specimen was peripheral blood. The chain employs TRBV27 and TRBJ1-1, with TRBD1 identical over 7 bases. The receptor was derived from a man in his forties or fifties with acute or convalescent COVID-19. In DNA form, the CDR3 reads TGTGCCAGCAGTAGGCAGGGGGGTACTGAAGCTTTCTTT. It encodes CASSRQGGTEAFF.